Here is one T cell receptor (beta chain) with its context. What it binds is unknown. This sample was taken from a study of cytomegalovirus exposure and HLA in healthy donors. Use of 60 Vbeta and 13 Jbeta primers characterized the PCR. Repertoires were generated with immunoSEQ multiplex PCR, while TCRdb's copy carries only in-frame clones and drops some. Among roughly 80,000 clones listed, about 69% were seen once. Study results and limitations: Later work showed greater clonal expansion in HLA-associated TCR beta chains than in equally common others. Sequencing depth roughly uniform across donors was assumed in presence/absence analyses. The study flagged some 180 TCR beta chains as cytomegalovirus-associated.

The ends were cut back, 1 base at V and 5 bases at J, with 8 bases in the middle. This CDR3 has 13 residues. Germline CDR1 SGHTA, CDR2 FQGNSA. Healthy bone marrow donors made up the donor group. The sample consisted of PBMCs. The V gene is TRBV7-2, the J gene TRBJ1-1; D is ambiguous. The TCR originated in a woman aged 40 to 55 in good health and CMV-seropositive. The CDR3 coding sequence is TGTGCCAGCAGCTTAGGCCTACGGACTGAAGCTTTCTTT. It translates to CASSLGLRTEAFF.